This T cell receptor beta chain was observed in a study of identical twins. TCRdb reanalysed the 5' RACE reads using MiXCR and keeps one entry per CDR3 protein. The data hold 1.5 million to 2 million distinct CDR3 sequences, with less than 35% observed a single time. Germline V lookup: CDR1 DFQATT, CDR2 SNEGSKA (reference sequence). V lost 3 bases, J lost 11 bases, and 16 bases stayed unmatched. The CDR3 extends over 15 amino acids. This clonotype came up a few times. The genes are TRBV20-1 and TRBJ2-5; 9 bases match TRBD2. The receptor's source is a newborn girl in good health. The sequencing input was cord blood. Here the CDR3 reads CSASQLAGAYNEQYF. The CDR3 region has the DNA TGCAGTGCTAGCCAATTAGCGGGGGCCTACAATGAGCAGTACTTC.